A selection of T cell receptor beta chains follows, all from one sample in a study of low-dose radiotherapy and immunotherapy resistance in tumors. TCRdb re-analysed the reads in MiXCR, keeping a single row per CDR3 protein. The profile shows roughly 95,000 distinct CDR3 sequences, less than 25% of them singletons. Specimen: PBMCs, collected after low-dose radiotherapy plus immunotherapy. Receptors originate from a female donor with ovarian cancer. Each CDR3 is given with its conserved first and last residue. D genes are given only for firm matches. Not all rows give a size; the values are once, few, many and, for expanded clones, a class.

>-|TRBJ1-3|TRBV9|many
TGTGCCAGCAGCGTAGGAGGGGGGCCCTCTGGAAACACCATATATTTT
CASSVGGGPSGNTIYF
>-|TRBJ2-7|TRBV3-1|many
TGTGCCAGCAGCCAAGAATCCGACAGAATCTCCTACGAGCAGTACTTC
CASSQESDRISYEQYF
>-|TRBJ2-1|TRBV7-9|many
TGTGCCAGCAGCTTAGACTTGTACAATGAGCAGTTCTTC
CASSLDLYNEQFF
>TRBD2|TRBJ2-7|TRBV7-8|many
TGTGCCAGCAGCACCACTAGCGGGGGGCCCGGGGACGAGCAGTACTTC
CASSTTSGGPGDEQYF
>-|TRBJ1-5|TRBV5-1|few
TGCGCCAGCAGCTTGGGGGGCGGGCCGGGGAATCAGCCCCAGCATTTT
CASSLGGGPGNQPQHF
>TRBD2|TRBJ2-3|TRBV6-6|-
TGTGCCAGCACCGTAACTAGCGGGGGGGCTGGAGATACGCAGTATTTT
CASTVTSGGAGDTQYF
>TRBD2|TRBJ2-4|TRBV20-1|many
TGCAGTGCTAGCCTGATTCGGGGGGCGGGGGGGCCTAAAAACATTCAGTACTTC
CSASLIRGAGGPKNIQYF
>TRBD1|TRBJ2-7|TRBV28|once
TGTGCCAGCAGTTTGGCGTGGGGACAGGGTGATCAATACGAGCAGTACTTC
CASSLAWGQGDQYEQYF
>-|TRBJ2-7|TRBV28|many
TGTGCCAGCAGTTCCCCCCGGGGTGTGGCCTACGAGCAGTACTTC
CASSSPRGVAYEQYF
>TRBD1|TRBJ1-2|TRBV10-3|-
TGTGCCATCAGGGGACAGGGGTTAGATGGCTACACCTTC
CAIRGQGLDGYTF
>-|TRBJ2-5|TRBV12-3/TRBV12-4|many
TGTGCCAGCACCCCCGGTGGGGAGACCCAGTACTTC
CASTPGGETQYF
>-|TRBJ2-2|TRBV18|many
TGTGCCAGCTCACCACCAGACAGAAAACTGCACACCGGGGAGCTGTTTTTT
CASSPPDRKLHTGELFF
>TRBD1|TRBJ1-1|TRBV10-2|-
TGCGCCAGTCAGGGGGAGGGCGCTGAAGCTTTCTTT
CASQGEGAEAFF
>-|TRBJ2-1|TRBV11-1|many
TGTGCCAGCAGCTTCAAGGTCGTTAACTCCTACAATGAGCAGTTCTTC
CASSFKVVNSYNEQFF
>-|TRBJ2-7|TRBV29-1|-
TGCAGCGTTGGGTCAGAGGCCAAGGAGCAGTACTTC
CSVGSEAKEQYF
>-|TRBJ2-2|TRBV6-6|-
TGTGCCAGCAGTATTACCCGGGATACCGGGGAGCTGTTTTTT
CASSITRDTGELFF
>-|TRBJ2-7|TRBV18|-
TGTGCCAGCTCAACTACAGGGGACTATTCCTACGAGCAGTACTTC
CASSTTGDYSYEQYF
>TRBD2|TRBJ2-7|TRBV4-1|many
TGCGCCAGCAGCCGTAGCGGGAGGGCCCGGGAGCAGTACTTC
CASSRSGRAREQYF
>TRBD2|TRBJ2-1|TRBV7-3|many
TGTGCCAGCAGCTTAAGTGGGATGGGGTCTAGCGGGAATAATGAGCAGTTCTTC
CASSLSGMGSSGNNEQFF
>-|TRBJ1-5|TRBV19|-
TGTGCCAGTAGTATAGCGGCGGATAGCAATCAGCCCCAGCATTTT
CASSIAADSNQPQHF
>TRBD1|TRBJ1-2|TRBV6-2/TRBV6-3|many
TGTGCCAGCAGACCAGGACAGGGAGATTATGGCTACACCTTC
CASRPGQGDYGYTF
>-|TRBJ2-1|TRBV3-1|many
TGTGCCAGCAGCCAAGATCTTGCCAGATACAATGAGCAGTTCTTC
CASSQDLARYNEQFF
>-|TRBJ2-1|TRBV5-1|many
TGCGCCAGCAGCCAAACCGGGCCGCGACATTACAATGAGCAGTTCTTC
CASSQTGPRHYNEQFF
>-|TRBJ1-5|TRBV28|medium-sized
TGTGCCAGCACAGCAGGGGTAGGGCAGCCCCAGCATTTT
CASTAGVGQPQHF
>-|TRBJ2-7|TRBV7-9|many
TGTGCCAGCAGCTTAGCGGCTCCCTACGAGCAGTACTTC
CASSLAAPYEQYF
>-|TRBJ2-1|TRBV7-2|many
TGTGCCAGCAGGGTGAGGTGGGGGTCCTACAATGAGCAGTTCTTC
CASRVRWGSYNEQFF
>-|TRBJ1-6|TRBV4-1|many
TGCGCCAGCAGCCAAGATATTACAGGAGGGTTTAGCTCCTATAATTCACCCCTCCACTTT
CASSQDITGGFSSYNSPLHF
>-|TRBJ1-5|TRBV20-1|many
TGCAGTGCTAGAGGTTCGGGGCAGCATAGCAATCAGCCCCAGCATTTT
CSARGSGQHSNQPQHF